The entry below describes one T cell receptor beta chain. Libraries were prepared by immunoSEQ multiplex PCR; TCRdb keeps only in-frame clonotypes and omits some of them. Here the sample spans approximately 69,000 clones, 75% to 90% being singletons. Germline trimming cut 6 bases from V and 0 bases from J; bases unmatched to any gene: 7. CDR3 length equals 15 residues. Germline assignment: CDR1 ENHRY and CDR2 SYGVKD. This specimen belongs to a study of technical replicates of blood from several donors. This chain joins TRBV10-3 and TRBJ1-2, with 7 bases matching TRBD1. Sequenced sample: PBMCs. The origin of this receptor is a human donor in good health. Some clones in this sample may be carry-over from other donors' samples. CDR3 nucleotides: TGTGCCATCAGAGGGACAGTAACCACTAACTATGGCTACACCTTC. This gives the protein CAIRGTVTTNYGYTF.